Listed below are T cell receptor beta chains from one sample, sequenced in a study of T cells after yellow fever vaccination. TCRdb reprocessed the 5' RACE reads via MiXCR and lists one record per CDR3 protein. The sample carries 200,000 to 300,000 distinct CDR3 sequences, 10% to 15% recorded once. The sample was CD4+ T cells sorted from PBMCs, taken 45 days after the yellow fever booster vaccination. The source is a man aged 30 to 45 who received the YFV17D yellow fever vaccine. The CDR3 runs from the conserved cysteine through the conserved F or W. A D gene is named only where the DNA matches it firmly. A row's size may be missing; if present it is once, few, many or a size class.

j_call d_call clone_size v_call cdr3_aa cdr3_nt
TRBJ2-7 TRBD2 few TRBV6-5 CASSSLRLAGIFEQYF TGTGCCAGCAGTTCCCTCCGACTAGCGGGAATTTTCGAGCAGTACTTC
TRBJ2-1 TRBD2 few TRBV10-2 CASSEPGLDNVQFF TGCGCCAGCAGTGAGCCGGGACTAGATAACGTGCAGTTCTTC
TRBJ2-7 TRBD2 . TRBV6-2/TRBV6-3 CASSHLAGGRMDEQYF TGTGCCAGCAGCCATCTAGCGGGAGGGCGGATGGACGAGCAGTACTTC
TRBJ2-1 . many TRBV13 CASSTGTSNEQFF TGTGCCAGCAGCACAGGGACCTCCAATGAGCAGTTCTTC
TRBJ2-3 TRBD2 . TRBV5-1 CASSLQREADTQYF TGCGCCAGCAGCTTGCAGCGGGAGGCAGATACGCAGTATTTT
TRBJ2-3 TRBD2 . TRBV25-1 CASSVAGSAEDTQYF TGTGCCAGCAGTGTAGCGGGCTCCGCCGAAGATACGCAGTATTTT
TRBJ1-5 . many TRBV18 CASTGTQEEPQHF TGTGCCAGCACAGGGACCCAAGAAGAGCCCCAGCATTTT
TRBJ2-7 TRBD1 . TRBV12-3/TRBV12-4 CASSPRDRDYEQYF TGTGCCAGCAGCCCCCGGGACAGGGACTACGAGCAGTACTTC
TRBJ2-7 . many TRBV4-3 CASSQTYMGLGSYEQYF TGCGCCAGCAGCCAGACTTACATGGGGCTGGGCTCCTACGAGCAGTACTTC
TRBJ2-5 TRBD1 . TRBV12-3/TRBV12-4 CASSPGQGVIETQYF TGTGCCAGCAGTCCGGGACAGGGGGTAATAGAGACCCAGTACTTC
TRBJ2-2 . few TRBV3-1 CASSQVRGTGELFF TGTGCCAGCAGCCAAGTAAGGGGTACCGGGGAGCTGTTTTTT
TRBJ1-5 . . TRBV7-3 CASSFPGQPQHF TGTGCCAGCAGCTTTCCGGGCCAGCCCCAGCATTTT
TRBJ2-2 . . TRBV7-2 CASSLGGRWTGELFF TGTGCCAGCAGCTTAGGGGGACGTTGGACCGGGGAGCTGTTTTTT
TRBJ2-2 . many TRBV6-1 CASLSRLITGELFF TGTGCCAGCTTGTCCAGGTTGATAACCGGGGAGCTGTTTTTT
TRBJ2-3 . few TRBV24-1 CATSDSGRGHTDTQYF TGTGCCACCAGTGATTCGGGCCGTGGGCACACAGATACGCAGTATTTT
TRBJ2-7 TRBD2 few TRBV6-1 CASSRGLAGTVYEQYF TGTGCCAGCAGCCGGGGACTAGCGGGAACAGTCTACGAGCAGTACTTC
TRBJ2-3 TRBD2 once TRBV11-3 CASSWGAGGYSDTQYF TGTGCCAGCAGCTGGGGGGCGGGAGGGTATTCAGATACGCAGTATTTT
TRBJ2-2 . . TRBV7-2 CASSTFGGELFF TGTGCCAGCAGCACCTTCGGCGGGGAGCTGTTTTTT
TRBJ1-5 . . TRBV12-3/TRBV12-4 CASSLGGYQPQHF TGTGCCAGCAGCCTAGGGGGGTATCAGCCCCAGCATTTT
TRBJ2-3 TRBD1 few TRBV12-3/TRBV12-4 CASSLQDRATDTQYF TGTGCCAGCAGTTTACAGGACAGGGCCACAGATACGCAGTATTTT
TRBJ2-6 . few TRBV12-3/TRBV12-4 CASSQTTQTLANVLTF TGTGCCAGCAGCCAGACCACCCAAACGTTGGCCAACGTCCTGACTTTC
TRBJ2-2 . many TRBV12-3/TRBV12-4 CASSPGGGPNTGELFF TGTGCCAGCAGTCCCGGGGGCGGACCGAACACCGGGGAGCTGTTTTTT
TRBJ2-1 TRBD2 few TRBV2 CAFSFRSSSGSLHNEQFF TGTGCCTTCAGTTTTCGGTCTTCTAGCGGGAGTCTCCACAATGAGCAGTTCTTC
TRBJ2-3 TRBD2 . TRBV4-2 CASSQLNRAGGMTDTQYF TGTGCCAGCAGCCAACTTAACCGGGCGGGAGGAATGACAGATACGCAGTATTTT
TRBJ2-6 . few TRBV7-3 CASSLRFPQGTGANVLTF TGTGCCAGCAGCTTACGGTTTCCGCAGGGGACTGGGGCCAACGTCCTGACTTTC
TRBJ2-7 TRBD2 . TRBV9 CASSVARGGQHEQYF TGTGCCAGCAGCGTAGCCCGGGGAGGGCAGCACGAGCAGTACTTC
TRBJ2-1 TRBD2 . TRBV6-2/TRBV6-3 CASASGAYNEQFF TGTGCCAGCGCTAGCGGGGCCTACAATGAGCAGTTCTTC
TRBJ2-1 TRBD2 few TRBV20-1 CSAIGTSKSSYNEQFF TGCAGTGCTATTGGGACTAGCAAGAGCTCCTACAATGAGCAGTTCTTC
TRBJ2-1 . few TRBV20-1 CSARRGARNEQFF TGCAGTGCTAGGAGGGGGGCAAGGAATGAGCAGTTCTTC
TRBJ2-5 . . TRBV7-6 CASSQSVETQYF TGTGCCAGCAGCCAGTCGGTCGAGACCCAGTACTTC
TRBJ2-3 TRBD2 . TRBV5-4 CATLAGGYSTDTQYF TGCGCCACCTTAGCGGGGGGATATAGCACAGATACGCAGTATTTT
TRBJ2-1 . few TRBV7-2 CASSRPPSDEQFF TGTGCCAGCAGTCGACCCCCCTCGGATGAGCAGTTCTTC
TRBJ2-2 . . TRBV12-5 CASGVDGDRELFF TGTGCTAGTGGCGTCGATGGGGACCGGGAGCTGTTTTTT
TRBJ1-1 TRBD1 . TRBV12-3/TRBV12-4 CASNPHRDRNTEAFF TGTGCCAGCAACCCACACCGGGACAGGAACACTGAAGCTTTCTTT
TRBJ2-2 . . TRBV11-3 CASSTSTIGELFF TGTGCCAGCAGCACTAGCACGATCGGGGAGCTGTTTTTT
TRBJ2-3 . . TRBV20-1 CSARDLEYSTDTQYF TGCAGTGCTAGAGATCTCGAGTATTCCACAGATACGCAGTATTTT
TRBJ2-1 . . TRBV4-2 CDSSQRGNEQFF TGTGACAGCAGCCAGAGGGGGAATGAGCAGTTCTTC
TRBJ2-4 . few TRBV28 CASSLPQGYIGDIQYF TGTGCCAGCAGTTTACCGCAGGGTTATATCGGAGACATTCAGTACTTC
TRBJ2-1 TRBD2 few TRBV9 CASSVSSGIYNEQFF TGTGCCAGCAGCGTATCCAGCGGGATATACAATGAGCAGTTCTTC
TRBJ1-5 . . TRBV10-3 CAISPSRDQPQHF TGTGCCATCAGCCCGAGTAGGGATCAGCCCCAGCATTTT
TRBJ1-5 . few TRBV10-1 CAGGGFQPQHF TGCGCCGGGGGAGGATTTCAGCCCCAGCATTTT
TRBJ2-1 TRBD2 few TRBV5-1 CASSTQGLAGVTYNEQFF TGCGCCAGCAGCACCCAAGGCTTAGCGGGAGTAACCTACAATGAGCAGTTCTTC
TRBJ2-1 TRBD2 few TRBV11-2 CASSSLREHFSSYNEQFF TGTGCCAGCAGTTCCTTGCGGGAGCATTTTAGCTCCTACAATGAGCAGTTCTTC
TRBJ2-1 TRBD2 few TRBV12-3/TRBV12-4 CASRPRAGDSYNEQFF TGTGCCAGCAGACCTCGAGCGGGAGACTCCTACAATGAGCAGTTCTTC
TRBJ2-5 . few TRBV3-1 CASSLQQGPQETQYF TGTGCCAGCAGCCTTCAGCAGGGACCACAAGAGACCCAGTACTTC